This entry describes one T cell receptor beta chain. This clonotype was picked up many times. There is no known antigen for this receptor. The input lacks base qualities; no much larger clone sits a single base away. The TCR beta CDR3 regions were amplified from the RNA transcripts. A first-round RT-PCR of the TCR CDR3 used the HTBI primer set with the Qiagen OneStep RT-PCR kit. Libraries were constructed in a second round of multiplex PCR, after which size selection and purification were carried out. The libraries were sequenced on an Illumina HiSeq2000 using paired-end 100 bp reads. In the original analysis: SOAPnuke was used to process the raw data, throwing out any read that contained adapters or uncalled bases, had a mean Phred below 15, or lacked an exact constant-primer or identifier match. COPE v1.2.5 was used to merge high-quality paired reads, and clonotypes were defined as unique nucleotide sequences. MiTCR v1.1 was used to align clonotypes to the IMGT TRBV, TRBD and TRBJ reference segments. Only V-J combinations with frequency above 0.0001, covering about 99% of repertoires, were analysed. The TCS score was defined as the ratio of F50 (clonal expansion) to E x V (chaos), calculated using BLOSUM62-based TCRdist between CDR3 peptides within each V-J. Welch's t-statistics and random forest reduced 514 V-J features to roughly 13, which were used in a naive Bayes classifier (R e1071). TCRdb passed the public sequencing reads through fastp at Q25 and MiXCR, retaining productive beta sequences. Rows matching on CDR3 protein sequence are summarized as one entry with the most common DNA and genes. Here the V and J calls rest on TCRdb's processing, not on the authors' analysis. In this sample the table shows hundreds of thousands of distinct CDR3 sequences, approximately 15% of which occur a single time. Roughly 13% of the sample belongs to the ten largest clones.

From its cysteine to its phenylalanine, the CDR3 spans 16 amino acids. The entry retains the CDR3 DNA only, 48 bases that are in frame from base 1. CDR1 and CDR2 are read off the germline V gene (reference sequence) as LNHDA and SQIVND. V trim: 6 bases; J trim: 7 bases; unmatched bases: 14. Ophthalmopathy patients had moderately to severely active disease, with a Clinical Activity Score of 3 or more, a NOSPECS grade of 4 or more, and a disease duration of less than 3 months. The study excluded patients with uncontrolled infections, other autoimmune diseases, pregnancy or lactation. Diagnoses were established on the basis of clinical symptoms, serum thyroxine and TRAb, thyroid ultrasound, and orbital computed tomography. PBMCs were isolated from around 10 ml of fresh peripheral blood by Ficoll-Paque density gradient centrifugation. Trizol reagent was used to extract total RNA, and RNA quality was then checked on an Agilent 2100 Bioanalyzer.

The sample is drawn from a study of T cells in Graves' hyperthyroidism and ophthalmopathy (dated by TCRdb to about 2019). Study-wide context: Peripheral blood samples were taken at the time of initial diagnosis, prior to any treatment. TCR V-J signatures able to tell the groups apart were searched for in a discovery cohort of 90 to 100 patients, of whom around 42 had Graves' ophthalmopathy and roughly 58 had stable Graves' hyperthyroidism. Whether ophthalmopathy could be predicted prospectively was tested in an independent validation cohort made up of fewer than 20 hyperthyroidism patients plus 17 patients who later progressed to ophthalmopathy. The approximately 98 discovery patients were randomly divided into training and test sets at a 7:3 ratio. In roughly six Graves' hyperthyroidism patients, the study also compared T-cell repertoires from thyroid tissue with T-cell repertoires from blood. After sampling, hyperthyroidism patients received methimazole starting at 30 mg daily, and ophthalmopathy patients received high-dose intravenous methylprednisolone. The paper reports TCR Vbeta CDR3 sequencing of roughly 140 peripheral blood samples: around 45 ophthalmopathy, roughly 74 hyperthyroidism and approximately 17 progressor patients. What the study reported, not specific to this receptor: Sample size was not statistically predetermined, and investigators were not blinded to group allocation. In validation, the model predicted progression to ophthalmopathy with over 60% sensitivity and less than 80% specificity, a median of about six months before onset. A 13 V-J signature model separated ophthalmopathy from stable hyperthyroidism, with 87.88% sensitivity and 81.08% specificity in cross-validation and 80%/75% in testing. Most expanded thyroid clonotypes (frequency above 0.001) were also detected in blood, a finding suggesting that blood repertoires may reflect thyroid immune responses.

This clonotype originated in a man younger than 30 with Graves' ophthalmopathy. The sequenced sample was blood. The V and J genes are TRBV19 and TRBJ1-3; TRBD1 lines up with 8 middle nucleotides. In nucleotide form, the sequence is TGTGCCAGTAGCCCCAAGGACAGGGCAAAGGGCAACACCATATATTTT. Protein translation: CASSPKDRAKGNTIYF.